This T cell receptor beta chain was obtained from a study of CXCR3-negative and CXCR3-positive naive CD8 T cells. General study results and limits: When CXCR3-positive naive cells were set against CXCR3-negative naive cells, the former had more hydrophobic TRB CDR3s.

On this clonotype itself: The antigen remains unidentified.

Germline CDR1 reads ENHRY; CDR2 reads SYGVKD. The CDR3 runs 17 residues. Through 5' RACE with UMI labels, the TRB cDNA libraries were prepared. TCRdb reprocessed the 5' RACE reads and reports one entry per CDR3 protein, with no DNA. The repertoire shows 120,000 to 150,000 distinct CDR3 sequences; the top ten hold around 0.3%. Sequencing used naive CXCR3+ CD8+ T cells from blood. Noted subset: CD45RO-CCR7+CD27+CD95- naive CD8+ T cells expressing CXCR3 (TNR3+). The receptor was isolated from a human donor in good health. Some clones in this sample may be carry-over from other donors' samples. V and J are TRBV10-3 and TRBJ1-3; TCRdb gives TRBD1 as the D gene, but with no DNA this cannot be confirmed. The CDR3 sequence: CAISETRGQAAGNTIYF.